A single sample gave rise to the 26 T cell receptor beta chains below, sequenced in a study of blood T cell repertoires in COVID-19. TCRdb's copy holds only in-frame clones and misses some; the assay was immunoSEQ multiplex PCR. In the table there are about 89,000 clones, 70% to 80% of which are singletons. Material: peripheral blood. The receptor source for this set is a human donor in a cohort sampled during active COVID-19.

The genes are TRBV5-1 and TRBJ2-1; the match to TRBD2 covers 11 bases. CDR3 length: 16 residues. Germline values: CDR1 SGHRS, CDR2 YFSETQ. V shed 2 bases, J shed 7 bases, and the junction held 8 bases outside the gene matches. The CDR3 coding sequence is TGCGCCAGCAGCTTCCTAGCGGGAGGTTCTCGAAATGAGCAGTTCTTC. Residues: CASSFLAGGSRNEQFF.

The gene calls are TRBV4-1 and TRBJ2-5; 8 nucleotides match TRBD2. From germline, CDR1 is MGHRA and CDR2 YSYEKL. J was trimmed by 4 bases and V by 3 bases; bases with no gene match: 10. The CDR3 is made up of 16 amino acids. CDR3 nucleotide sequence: TGCGCCAGCAGCCATCCTAGAAGCGGGAGTGGAGAGACCCAGTACTTC. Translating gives CASSHPRSGSGETQYF.

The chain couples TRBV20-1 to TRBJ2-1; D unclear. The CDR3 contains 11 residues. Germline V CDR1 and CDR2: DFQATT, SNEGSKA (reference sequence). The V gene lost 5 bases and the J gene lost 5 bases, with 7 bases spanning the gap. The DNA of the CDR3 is TGCAGTGCTGGGCACAACAATGAGCAGTTCTTC. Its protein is CSAGHNNEQFF.

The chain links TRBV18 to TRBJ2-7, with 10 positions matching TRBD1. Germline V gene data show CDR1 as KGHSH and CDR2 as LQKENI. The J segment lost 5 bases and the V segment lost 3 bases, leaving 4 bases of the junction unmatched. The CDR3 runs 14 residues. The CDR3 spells CASSPGQGFDEQYF. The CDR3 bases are TGTGCCAGCTCACCGGGACAGGGGTTCGACGAGCAGTACTTC.

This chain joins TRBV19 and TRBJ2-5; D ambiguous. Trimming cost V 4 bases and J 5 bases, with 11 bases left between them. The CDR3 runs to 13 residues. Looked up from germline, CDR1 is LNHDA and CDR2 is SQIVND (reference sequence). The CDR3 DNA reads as TGTGCCAGTAGTAGCTCGGAGTGGGAGACCCAGTACTTC. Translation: CASSSSEWETQYF.

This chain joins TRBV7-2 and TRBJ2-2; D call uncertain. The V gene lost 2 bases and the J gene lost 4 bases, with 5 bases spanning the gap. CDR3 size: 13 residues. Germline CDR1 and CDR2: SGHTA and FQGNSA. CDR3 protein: CASSLRATGELFF. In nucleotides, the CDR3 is TGTGCCAGCAGCTTAAGAGCCACCGGGGAGCTGTTTTTT.

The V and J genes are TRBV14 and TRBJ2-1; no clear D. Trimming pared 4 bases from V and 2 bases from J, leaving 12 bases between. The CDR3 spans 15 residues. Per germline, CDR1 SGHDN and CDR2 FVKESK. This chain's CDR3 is CASSPFSMTYNEQFF. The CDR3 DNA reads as TGTGCCAGCAGCCCCTTCAGTATGACCTACAATGAGCAGTTCTTC.

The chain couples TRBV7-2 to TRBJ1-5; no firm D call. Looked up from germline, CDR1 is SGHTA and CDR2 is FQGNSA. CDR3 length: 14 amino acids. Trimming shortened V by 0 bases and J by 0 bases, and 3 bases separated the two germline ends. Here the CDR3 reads CASSLAISNQPQHF. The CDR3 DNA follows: TGTGCCAGCAGCTTAGCCATTAGCAATCAGCCCCAGCATTTT.

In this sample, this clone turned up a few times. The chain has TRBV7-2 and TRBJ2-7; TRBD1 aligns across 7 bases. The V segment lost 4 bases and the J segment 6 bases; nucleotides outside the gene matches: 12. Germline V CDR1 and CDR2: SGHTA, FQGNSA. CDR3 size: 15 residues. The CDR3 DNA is TGTGCCAGCAGCTCTGTCACAGGGGCTTTGGGCGAGCAGTACTTC. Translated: CASSSVTGALGEQYF.

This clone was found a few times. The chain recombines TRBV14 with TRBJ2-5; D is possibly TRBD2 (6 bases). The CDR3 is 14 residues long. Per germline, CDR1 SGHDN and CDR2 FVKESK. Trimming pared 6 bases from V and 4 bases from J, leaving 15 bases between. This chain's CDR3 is CASSRDFQRETQYF. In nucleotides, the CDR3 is TGTGCCAGCAGTCGGGACTTCCAAAGAGAGACCCAGTACTTC.

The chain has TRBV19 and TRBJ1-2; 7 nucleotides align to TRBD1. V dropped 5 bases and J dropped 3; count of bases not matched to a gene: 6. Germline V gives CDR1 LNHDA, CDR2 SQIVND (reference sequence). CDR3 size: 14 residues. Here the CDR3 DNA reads TGTGCCAGTAGTTCCCGGACAGGCCACTATGGCTACACCTTC. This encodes CASSSRTGHYGYTF.

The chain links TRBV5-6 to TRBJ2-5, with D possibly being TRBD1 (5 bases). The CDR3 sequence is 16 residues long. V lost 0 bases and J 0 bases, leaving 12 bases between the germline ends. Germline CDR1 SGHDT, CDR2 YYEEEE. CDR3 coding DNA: TGTGCCAGCAGCTTGGTACCCACCAGGGACCAAGAGACCCAGTACTTC. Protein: CASSLVPTRDQETQYF.

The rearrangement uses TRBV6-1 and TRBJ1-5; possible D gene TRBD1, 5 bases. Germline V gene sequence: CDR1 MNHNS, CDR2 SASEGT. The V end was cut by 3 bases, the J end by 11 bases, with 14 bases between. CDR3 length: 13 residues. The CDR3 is CASSDPGLRTQHF. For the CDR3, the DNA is TGTGCCAGCAGTGATCCAGGGTTAAGGACCCAGCATTTT.

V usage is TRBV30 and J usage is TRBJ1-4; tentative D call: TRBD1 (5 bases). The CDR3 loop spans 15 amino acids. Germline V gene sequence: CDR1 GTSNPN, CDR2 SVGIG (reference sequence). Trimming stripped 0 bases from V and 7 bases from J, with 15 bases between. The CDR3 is CAWSVRRGVAEKLFF. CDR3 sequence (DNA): TGTGCCTGGAGTGTACGACGGGGGGTCGCTGAAAAACTGTTTTTT. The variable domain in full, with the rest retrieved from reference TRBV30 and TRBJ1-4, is SQTIHQWPATLVQPVGSPLSLECTVEGTSNPNLYWYRQAAGRGLQLLFYSVGIGQISSEVPQNLSASRPQDRQFILSSKKLLLSDSGFYLCAWSVRRGVAEKLFFGSGTQLSVL.

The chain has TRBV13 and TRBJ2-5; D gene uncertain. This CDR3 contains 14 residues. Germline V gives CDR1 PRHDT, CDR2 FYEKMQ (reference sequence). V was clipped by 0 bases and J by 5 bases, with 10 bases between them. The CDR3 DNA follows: TGTGCCAGCAGCTTAGGCCCAATTCGGGAGACCCAGTACTTC. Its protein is CASSLGPIRETQYF.

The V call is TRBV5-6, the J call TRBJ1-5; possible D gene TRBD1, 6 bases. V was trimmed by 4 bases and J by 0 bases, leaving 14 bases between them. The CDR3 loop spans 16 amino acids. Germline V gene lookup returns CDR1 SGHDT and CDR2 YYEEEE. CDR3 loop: CASSRWGGDSNQPQHF. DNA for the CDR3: TGTGCCAGCAGCCGATGGGGGGGCGATAGCAATCAGCCCCAGCATTTT.

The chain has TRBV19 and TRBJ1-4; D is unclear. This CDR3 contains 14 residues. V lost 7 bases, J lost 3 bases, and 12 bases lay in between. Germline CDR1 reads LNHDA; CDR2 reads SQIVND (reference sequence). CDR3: CASKRAEANEKLFF. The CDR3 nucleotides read TGTGCCAGTAAGCGGGCAGAGGCTAATGAAAAACTGTTTTTT.

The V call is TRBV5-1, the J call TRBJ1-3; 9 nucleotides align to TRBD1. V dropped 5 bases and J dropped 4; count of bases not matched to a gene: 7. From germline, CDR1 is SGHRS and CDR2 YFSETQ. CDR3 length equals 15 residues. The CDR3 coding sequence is TGCGCCAGCAGATCGGGACAGGGCTCCGGAAACACCATATATTTT. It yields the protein CASRSGQGSGNTIYF.

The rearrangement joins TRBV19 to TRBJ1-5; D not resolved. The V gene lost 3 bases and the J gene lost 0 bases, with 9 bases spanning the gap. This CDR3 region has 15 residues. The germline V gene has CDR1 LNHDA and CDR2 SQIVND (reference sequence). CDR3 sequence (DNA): TGTGCCAGTAGTATTCCACCCTATAGCAATCAGCCCCAGCATTTT. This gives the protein CASSIPPYSNQPQHF. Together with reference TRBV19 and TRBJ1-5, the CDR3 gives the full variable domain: DGGITQSPKYLFRKEGQNVTLSCEQNLNHDAMYWYRQDPGQGLRLIYYSQIVNDFQKGDIAEGYSVSREKKESFPLTVTSAQKNPTAFYLCASSIPPYSNQPQHFGDGTRLSIL.

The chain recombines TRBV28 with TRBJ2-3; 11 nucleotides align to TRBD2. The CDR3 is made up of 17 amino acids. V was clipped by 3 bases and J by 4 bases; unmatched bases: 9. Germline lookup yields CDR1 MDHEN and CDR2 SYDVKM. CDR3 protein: CASSFAPGLADSDTQYF. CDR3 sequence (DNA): TGTGCCAGCAGTTTTGCGCCGGGACTAGCGGATTCAGATACGCAGTATTTT.

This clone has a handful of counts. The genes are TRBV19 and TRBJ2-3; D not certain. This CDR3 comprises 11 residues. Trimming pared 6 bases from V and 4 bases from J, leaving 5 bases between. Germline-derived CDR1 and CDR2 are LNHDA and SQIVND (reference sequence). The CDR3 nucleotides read TGTGCCAGTAGCGAGTCAGATACGCAGTATTTT. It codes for CASSESDTQYF.

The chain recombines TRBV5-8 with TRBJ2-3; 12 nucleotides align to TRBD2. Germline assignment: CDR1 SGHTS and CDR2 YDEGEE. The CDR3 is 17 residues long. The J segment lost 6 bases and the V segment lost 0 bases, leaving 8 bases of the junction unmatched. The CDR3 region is CASSLEARLAGGDTQYF. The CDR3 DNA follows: TGTGCCAGCAGCTTGGAGGCTCGGCTAGCGGGAGGGGATACGCAGTATTTT. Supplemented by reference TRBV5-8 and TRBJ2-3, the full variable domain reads EAGVTQSPTHLIKTRGQQATLRCSPISGHTSVYWYQQALGLGLQFLLWYDEGEERNRGNFPPRFSGRQFPNYSSELNVNALELEDSALYLCASSLEARLAGGDTQYFGPGTRLTVL.

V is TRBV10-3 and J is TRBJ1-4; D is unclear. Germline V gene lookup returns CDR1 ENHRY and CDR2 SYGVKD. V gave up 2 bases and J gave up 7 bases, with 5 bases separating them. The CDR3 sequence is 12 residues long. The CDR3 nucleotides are TGTGCCATCAGTGAGGAGGGTGAAAAACTGTTTTTT. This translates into CAISEEGEKLFF.

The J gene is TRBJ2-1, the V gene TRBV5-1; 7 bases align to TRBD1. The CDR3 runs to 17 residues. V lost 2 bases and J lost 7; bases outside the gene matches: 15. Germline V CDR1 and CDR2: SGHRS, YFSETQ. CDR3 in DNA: TGCGCCAGCAGCTTAGCTGTGGACAGGCTAGCCGGTAATGAGCAGTTCTTC. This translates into CASSLAVDRLAGNEQFF.

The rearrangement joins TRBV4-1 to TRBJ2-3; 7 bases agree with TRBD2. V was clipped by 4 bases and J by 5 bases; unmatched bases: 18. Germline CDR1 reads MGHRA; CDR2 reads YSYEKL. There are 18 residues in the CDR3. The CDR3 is CASSREEGGGSPGDTQYF. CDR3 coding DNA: TGCGCCAGCAGCCGGGAGGAAGGTGGCGGGAGTCCAGGAGATACGCAGTATTTT.

CDR3 region: CASSHLSTGAGGSGYTF. The CDR3, as DNA: TGCGCCAGCAGCCACCTCTCTACTGGGGCAGGGGGCTCTGGCTACACCTTC. The chain has TRBV4-3 and TRBJ1-2; TRBD1 matches 8 bases. Trimming removed 3 bases from V and 7 bases from J; junction bases left unmatched: 16. The germline V gene encodes CDR1 LGHNA and CDR2 YSLEER. The length of the CDR3 is 17 residues.